Following are 9 T cell receptor beta chains from one sample sequenced in a study of T cells in Graves' hyperthyroidism and ophthalmopathy. Template material for amplifying TCR beta CDR3 regions consisted of RNA transcripts. During a first-round RT-PCR of the TCR CDR3, the HTBI primer set was used. A single record per CDR3 protein comes from TCRdb applying MiXCR to the multiplex PCR reads. The top ten clones hold approximately 6.4% of a sample with around 620,000 distinct CDR3 sequences, 11% to 15% of them seen once. The sequenced sample consisted of blood. The receptors shown here come from a woman in her late teens or twenties with Graves' ophthalmopathy.

The rearrangement uses TRBV4-3 and TRBJ2-1, with D possibly being TRBD2 (5 bases). V was trimmed by 0 bases and J by 8 bases, leaving 17 bases between them. Looked up from germline, CDR1 is LGHNA and CDR2 is YSLEER. The CDR3 is made up of 16 amino acids. Here the CDR3 DNA reads TGCGCCAGCAGCCAAGATCCTAGCCCACCGTTCGATGAGCAGTTCTTC. It is translated as CASSQDPSPPFDEQFF.

The sample holds a few counts of this clonotype. V gene TRBV30 combines with J gene TRBJ2-7; D is undetermined. The CDR3 spans 15 residues. The V end was cut by 0 bases, the J end by 3 bases, with 15 bases between. Germline CDR1 reads GTSNPN; CDR2 reads SVGIG (reference sequence). CDR3 region: CAWSVPGVYHYEQYF. The CDR3 nucleotides read TGTGCCTGGAGTGTACCTGGTGTTTACCACTACGAGCAGTACTTC.

The sample holds many counts of this clonotype. V usage is TRBV12-3 or TRBV12-4 and J usage is TRBJ1-1; weak D call: TRBD1 (5 bases). The CDR3 runs to 15 residues. Trimming left V 5 bases short and J 1 base short, with 14 bases between. The CDR3 sequence: CASSNYRLGNTEAFF. The CDR3 DNA reads as TGTGCCAGCAGTAACTACAGGCTGGGGAACACTGAAGCTTTCTTT.

The sample holds a few counts of this clonotype. This chain uses TRBV11-2 with TRBJ1-1; D is unresolved. The CDR3 is 15 amino acids. Germline loops: CDR1 SGHAT, CDR2 FQNNGV. V was clipped by 4 bases and J by 5 bases, with 17 bases between them. The CDR3 region has the DNA TGTGCCAGCAGCTCATTTATGAGGAAGCATACTGAAGCTTTCTTT. It translates to CASSSFMRKHTEAFF.

The CDR3 DNA sequence: TGCGCCAGCAGCCAAGATCGGTATAGCCCGACCTACAATGAGCAGTTCTTC. Translated: CASSQDRYSPTYNEQFF. The V and J genes are TRBV4-3 and TRBJ2-1, with D uncertain. Germline CDR1 reads LGHNA; CDR2 reads YSLEER. The CDR3 consists of 17 residues. V was shortened by 0 bases and J by 2 bases, with 14 bases between the two germline ends.

This clonotype was seen a handful of times. This chain links TRBV12-3 or TRBV12-4 with TRBJ2-3; D is unclear. V was clipped by 8 bases and J by 6 bases, with 12 bases between them. This CDR3 region has 12 residues. DNA of the CDR3: TGTGCCAGCGGTAGAAACCAGGATACGCAGTATTTT. Protein sequence: CASGRNQDTQYF.

In its sample, this clonotype was seen many times. The chain couples TRBV7-8 to TRBJ2-3; unclear D gene. V was pared by 4 bases and J by 3 bases, with 11 bases between. The CDR3 has 14 amino acids. Germline V gene data show CDR1 as SGHVS and CDR2 as FQNEAQ. CDR3 loop: CASSSLSSTDTQYF. In DNA form, the CDR3 reads TGTGCCAGCAGCTCCCTGTCCTCGACAGATACGCAGTATTTT.

This clonotype was seen at least ten times. The chain uses TRBV24-1 and TRBJ2-7; 14 bases are a match to TRBD2. The CDR3 contains 16 residues. Germline V gives CDR1 KGHDR, CDR2 SFDVKD. Unmatched junction bases numbered 0, after V lost 0 bases and J lost 3 bases. DNA for the CDR3: TGTGCCACCAGTGATTTGGGGACTAGCGGGAGCTACGAGCAGTACTTC. Protein product: CATSDLGTSGSYEQYF.

This clonotype was observed once. The chain has TRBV6-1 and TRBJ2-7; D may correspond to TRBD1 or TRBD2 (5 bases each). The germline gives CDR1 MNHNS, CDR2 SASEGT. CDR3 size: 13 residues. The V and J ends lost 8 bases and 5 bases respectively, with 16 bases between them. CDR3 sequence: CASSWDGRNEQYF. The CDR3, as DNA: TGTGCCAGCTCATGGGACGGCCGAAACGAGCAGTACTTC.